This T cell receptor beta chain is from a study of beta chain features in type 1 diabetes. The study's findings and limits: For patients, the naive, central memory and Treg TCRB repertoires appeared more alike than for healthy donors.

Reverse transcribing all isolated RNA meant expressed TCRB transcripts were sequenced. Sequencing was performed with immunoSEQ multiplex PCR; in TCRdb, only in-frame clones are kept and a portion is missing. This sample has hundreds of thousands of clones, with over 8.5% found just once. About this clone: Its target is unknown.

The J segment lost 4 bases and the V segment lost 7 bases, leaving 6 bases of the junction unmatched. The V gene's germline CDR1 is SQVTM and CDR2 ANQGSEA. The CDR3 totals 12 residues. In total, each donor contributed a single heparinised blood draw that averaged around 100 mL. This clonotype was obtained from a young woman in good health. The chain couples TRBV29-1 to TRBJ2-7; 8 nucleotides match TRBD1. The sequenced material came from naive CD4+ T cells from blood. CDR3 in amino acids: CSASGGNYEQYF. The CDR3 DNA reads TGCAGCGCTTCAGGGGGCAATTACGAGCAGTACTTC.